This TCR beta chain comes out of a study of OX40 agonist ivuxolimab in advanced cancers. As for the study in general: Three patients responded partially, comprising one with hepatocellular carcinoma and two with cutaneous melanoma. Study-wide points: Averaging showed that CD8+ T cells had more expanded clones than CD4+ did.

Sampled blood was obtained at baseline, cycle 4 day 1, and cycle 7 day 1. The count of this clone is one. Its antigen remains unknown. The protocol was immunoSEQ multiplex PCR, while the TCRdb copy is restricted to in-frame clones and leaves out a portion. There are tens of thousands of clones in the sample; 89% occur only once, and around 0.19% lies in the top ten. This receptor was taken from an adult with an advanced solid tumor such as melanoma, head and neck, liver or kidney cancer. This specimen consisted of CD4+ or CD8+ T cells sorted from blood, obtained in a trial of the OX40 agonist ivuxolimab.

DNA of the CDR3: TGTGCCAGCCTAATGACAGGGGAACATGGTGGCTACACCTTC. It specifies CASLMTGEHGGYTF. This rearrangement joins TRBV28 to TRBJ1-2; 8 bases align to TRBD1. The CDR3 has 14 amino acids. The junction had 12 bases not matched to a gene; V was cut back by 8 bases and J by 7 bases. Per the germline V gene, CDR1 is MDHEN and CDR2 is SYDVKM.